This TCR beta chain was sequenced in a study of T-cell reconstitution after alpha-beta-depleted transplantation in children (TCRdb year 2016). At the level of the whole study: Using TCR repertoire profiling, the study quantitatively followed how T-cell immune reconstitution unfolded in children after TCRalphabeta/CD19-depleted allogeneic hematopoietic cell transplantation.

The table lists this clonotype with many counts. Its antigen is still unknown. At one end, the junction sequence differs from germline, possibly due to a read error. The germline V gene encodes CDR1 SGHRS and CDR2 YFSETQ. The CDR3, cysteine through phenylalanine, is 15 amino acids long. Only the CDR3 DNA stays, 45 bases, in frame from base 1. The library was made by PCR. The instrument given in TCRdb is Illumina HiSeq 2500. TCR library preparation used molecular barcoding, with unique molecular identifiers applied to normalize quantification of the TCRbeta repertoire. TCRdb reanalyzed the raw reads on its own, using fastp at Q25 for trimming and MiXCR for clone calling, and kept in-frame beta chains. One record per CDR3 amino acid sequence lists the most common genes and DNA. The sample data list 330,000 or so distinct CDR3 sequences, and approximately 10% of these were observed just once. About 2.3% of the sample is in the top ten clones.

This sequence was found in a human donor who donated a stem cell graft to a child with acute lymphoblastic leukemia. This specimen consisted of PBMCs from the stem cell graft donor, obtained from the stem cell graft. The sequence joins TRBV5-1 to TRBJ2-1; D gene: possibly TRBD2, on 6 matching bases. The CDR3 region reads CASSLGGGAYNEQFF. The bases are TGTGCCAGTAGTCTCGGCGGAGGGGCCTACAATGAGCAGTTCTTC.